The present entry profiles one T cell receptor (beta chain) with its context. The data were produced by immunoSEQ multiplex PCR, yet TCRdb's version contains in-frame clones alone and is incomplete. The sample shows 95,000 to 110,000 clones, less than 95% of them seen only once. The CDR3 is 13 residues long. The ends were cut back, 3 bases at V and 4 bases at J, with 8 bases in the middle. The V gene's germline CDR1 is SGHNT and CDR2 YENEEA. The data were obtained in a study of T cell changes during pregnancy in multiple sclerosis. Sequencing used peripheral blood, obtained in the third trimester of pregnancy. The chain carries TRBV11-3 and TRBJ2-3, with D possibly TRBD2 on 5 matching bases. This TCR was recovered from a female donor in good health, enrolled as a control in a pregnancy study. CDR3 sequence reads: CASSFEGPDTQYF. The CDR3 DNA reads TGTGCCAGCAGCTTTGAGGGCCCAGATACGCAGTATTTT.